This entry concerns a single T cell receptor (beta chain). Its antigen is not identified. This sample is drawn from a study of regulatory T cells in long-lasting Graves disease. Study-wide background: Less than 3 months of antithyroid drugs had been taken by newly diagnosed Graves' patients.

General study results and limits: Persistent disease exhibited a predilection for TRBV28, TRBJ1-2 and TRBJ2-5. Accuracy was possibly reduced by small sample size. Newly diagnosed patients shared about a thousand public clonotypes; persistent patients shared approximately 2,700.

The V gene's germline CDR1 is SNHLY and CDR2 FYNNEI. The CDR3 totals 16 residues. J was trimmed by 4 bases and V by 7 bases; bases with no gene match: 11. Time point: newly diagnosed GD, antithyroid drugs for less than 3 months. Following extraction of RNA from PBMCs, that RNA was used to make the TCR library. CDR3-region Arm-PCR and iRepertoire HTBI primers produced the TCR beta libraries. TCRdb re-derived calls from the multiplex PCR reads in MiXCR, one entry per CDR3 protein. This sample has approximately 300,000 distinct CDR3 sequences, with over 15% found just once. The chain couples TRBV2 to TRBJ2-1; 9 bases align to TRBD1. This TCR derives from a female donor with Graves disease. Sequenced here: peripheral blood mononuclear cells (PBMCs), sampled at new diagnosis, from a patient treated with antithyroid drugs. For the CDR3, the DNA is TGTGCCAGCAATCCGGGACAGGGAGGGAGTTACAATGAGCAGTTCTTC. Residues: CASNPGQGGSYNEQFF.